These 25 T cell receptor beta chains came from one sample sequenced in a study of blood T cell repertoires in COVID-19. The assay was immunoSEQ multiplex PCR, and TCRdb's table has in-frame clones only and misses some. The repertoire consists of fewer than 40,000 clones, with 88% occurring once and the leading ten covering 11% to 15%. The sample was peripheral blood. These receptors came from a man in his sixties with active COVID-19.

The V call is TRBV28, the J call TRBJ1-1; 8 nucleotides match TRBD1. The germline gives CDR1 MDHEN, CDR2 SYDVKM. V was pared by 5 bases and J by 3 bases, with 8 bases of the junction left unmatched. The CDR3 consists of 15 residues. CDR3 protein: CASSPRTGRDTEAFF. The CDR3 DNA follows: TGTGCCAGCAGTCCGCGGACAGGGAGGGACACTGAAGCTTTCTTT.

This clone was detected a few times. This rearrangement joins TRBV2 to TRBJ2-2; TRBD1 is a possible D gene (6 bases). V was cut by 2 bases and J by 7 bases, with 20 bases left in between. The CDR3 sequence is 17 residues long. Germline V gene data show CDR1 as SNHLY and CDR2 as FYNNEI. CDR3 bases: TGTGCCAGCAGTGAATCCCAGGGGTACTTCGGCGGCGGGGAGCTGTTTTTT. It codes for CASSESQGYFGGGELFF.

This chain links TRBV27 with TRBJ2-3; possibly TRBD2 for D (6 bases). The length of the CDR3 is 14 residues. The germline gives CDR1 MNHEY, CDR2 SMNVEV (reference sequence). With 5 bases removed from V and 2 bases from J, the gap between germline ends came to 11 bases. The DNA of the CDR3 is TGTGCCAGCAGTGGGGACTCCTACACAGATACGCAGTATTTT. Its translation: CASSGDSYTDTQYF.

The V and J genes are TRBV12-3 or TRBV12-4 and TRBJ2-5; D not resolved. V shed 6 bases and J shed 4 bases, with 6 bases lying between them. The CDR3 runs 11 residues. The CDR3 region is CASSLGETQYF. DNA of the CDR3: TGTGCCAGCAGCCTAGGAGAGACCCAGTACTTC.

This clone was detected only a few times. The rearrangement uses TRBV7-6 and TRBJ1-1; 7 positions agree with TRBD1. The CDR3 runs 15 residues. Germline lookup yields CDR1 SGHVS and CDR2 FNYEAQ. J lost 5 bases, V lost 1 base, and 7 bases had no gene match. CDR3 coding DNA: TGTGCCAGCAGCTTAGGGGACAGAGAAGGGACTGAAGCTTTCTTT. Amino acids: CASSLGDREGTEAFF.

The chain carries TRBV27 and TRBJ2-7; 11 bases agree with TRBD1. The CDR3 is made up of 15 amino acids. Germline CDR1 MNHEY, CDR2 SMNVEV (reference sequence). V was pared by 5 bases and J by 4 bases, with 7 bases of the junction left unmatched. DNA for the CDR3: TGTGCCAGCAGTCTCGGACAGGGGGCGATGTACGAGCAGTACTTC. It encodes CASSLGQGAMYEQYF.

This clone came up once. The rearrangement links TRBV5-1 to TRBJ1-4, with a tentative D call TRBD1 (6 bases). V gave up 4 bases and J gave up 2 bases, with 9 bases separating them. From germline, CDR1 is SGHRS and CDR2 YFSETQ. The CDR3 is 14 amino acids. CDR3 sequence: CASSPGATNEKLFF. The CDR3 DNA is TGCGCCAGCAGCCCAGGGGCCACTAATGAAAAACTGTTTTTT.

The V and J genes are TRBV4-2 and TRBJ2-4; possibly TRBD2 for D (6 bases). The CDR3 is made up of 14 amino acids. CDR1 LGHNA and CDR2 YNFKEQ come from the germline V gene. V lost 3 bases and J 3 bases, leaving 9 bases between the germline ends. CDR3 in amino acids: CASSQRAGKNIQYF. DNA for the CDR3: TGTGCCAGCAGCCAGCGAGCGGGCAAAAACATTCAGTACTTC.

The chain employs TRBV2 and TRBJ1-1; D is possibly TRBD1 (5 bases). This CDR3 contains 13 residues. Trimming took 4 bases from V and 4 from J, leaving 10 bases between them. CDR1 and CDR2 (germline): SNHLY, FYNNEI. In nucleotides, the CDR3 is TGTGCCAGCAGTGTGCAGGGCGTCACTGAAGCTTTCTTT. Translating it yields CASSVQGVTEAFF.

The CDR3, as DNA: TGTGCCAGCAGTTTATTCGGCAGGGGAGGGGAAAAACTGTTTTTT. Its protein product is CASSLFGRGGEKLFF. The chain combines TRBV27 with TRBJ1-4; weak D call: TRBD1 (6 bases). The V end was cut by 1 base, the J end by 8 bases, with 14 bases between. This CDR3 region has 15 residues. Germline CDR1 MNHEY, CDR2 SMNVEV (reference sequence). Looking up the rest from reference TRBV27 and TRBJ1-4 gives the full variable domain: EAQVTQNPRYLITVTGKKLTVTCSQNMNHEYMSWYRQDPGLGLRQIYYSMNVEVTDKGDVPEGYKVSRKEKRNFPLILESPSPNQTSLYFCASSLFGRGGEKLFFGSGTQLSVL.

This rearrangement joins TRBV28 to TRBJ2-7, with D tentatively TRBD1 (5 bases). The germline V gene encodes CDR1 MDHEN and CDR2 SYDVKM. Trimming cost V 6 bases and J 6 bases, with 18 bases left between them. This CDR3 has 14 amino acids. The CDR3 protein is CASSWGFQGAEQYF. The CDR3 DNA reads TGTGCCAGCAGCTGGGGCTTTCAGGGTGCCGAGCAGTACTTC.

This sequence joins TRBV11-3 and TRBJ2-1; the match to TRBD2 covers 13 bases. The CDR3 runs 15 residues. The J segment lost 10 bases and the V segment lost 5 bases, leaving 8 bases of the junction unmatched. Germline CDR1 and CDR2: SGHNT and YENEEA. CDR3 sequence: CASSTGLAGVGEQFF. The CDR3 nucleotides read TGTGCCAGCAGCACAGGACTAGCGGGGGTGGGGGAGCAGTTCTTC. Supplemented by reference TRBV11-3 and TRBJ2-1, the full variable domain reads EAGVVQSPRYKIIEKKQPVAFWCNPISGHNTLYWYLQNLGQGPELLIRYENEEAVDDSQLPKDRFSAERLKGVDSTLKIQPAELGDSAVYLCASSTGLAGVGEQFFGPGTRLTVL.

V gene TRBV2 combines with J gene TRBJ2-7; 10 bases are shared with TRBD1. CDR3 length equals 17 residues. Germline V gene lookup returns CDR1 SNHLY and CDR2 FYNNEI. With 7 bases clipped from V and 2 bases from J, the junction kept 14 bases outside the gene matches. CDR3 protein: CASIPGLGQGTPYEQYF. For the CDR3, the DNA is TGTGCCAGCATCCCAGGGCTGGGACAGGGGACTCCCTACGAGCAGTACTTC.

The genes are TRBV6-2 or TRBV6-3 and TRBJ2-1; 10 bases are a match to TRBD2. CDR1 is MNHEY and CDR2 is SVGEGT in the germline V gene. The length of the CDR3 is 15 residues. The trim removed 7 bases at V and 4 bases at J, leaving 7 bases unmatched. The CDR3 DNA follows: TGTGCCAGCAACCCCGGGACTAGCGTTTACAATGAGCAGTTCTTC. This encodes CASNPGTSVYNEQFF.

This CDR3 is CASSLMGLASYEQYF. CDR3 in DNA: TGTGCCAGCAGCTTAATGGGACTGGCAAGCTACGAGCAGTACTTC. The gene calls are TRBV7-9 and TRBJ2-7; maybe TRBD2 (6 bases). CDR3 length equals 15 residues. Germline CDR1 reads SEHNR; CDR2 reads FQNEAQ (reference sequence). V shed 2 bases and J shed 3 bases, with 14 bases lying between them.

The rearrangement links TRBV10-3 to TRBJ2-4; 16 bases align to TRBD2. V gave up 6 bases and J gave up 0 bases; unmatched junction bases: 23. This CDR3 contains 24 residues. From germline, CDR1 is ENHRY and CDR2 SYGVKD. CDR3 sequence reads: CAIRPQGLAGGPNFFCVAKNIQYF. DNA for the CDR3: TGTGCCATCAGACCCCAGGGACTAGCGGGAGGGCCTAACTTTTTTTGTGTAGCCAAAAACATTCAGTACTTC.

The rearrangement links TRBV7-9 to TRBJ2-6; D is unclear. This CDR3 region has 15 residues. Germline loops: CDR1 SEHNR, CDR2 FQNEAQ (reference sequence). V was pared by 1 base and J by 0 bases, with 4 bases between. The DNA for the CDR3 is TGTGCCAGCAGCTTAGTAATCTCTGGGGCCAACGTCCTGACTTTC. Translated, it gives CASSLVISGANVLTF.

This rearrangement joins TRBV5-1 to TRBJ2-7; 8 bases map to TRBD2. V was pared by 4 bases and J by 6 bases, with 12 bases of the junction left unmatched. The CDR3 has 15 amino acids. Germline V lookup: CDR1 SGHRS, CDR2 YFSETQ. The CDR3 nucleotides are TGCGCCAGCAGCCCGTTAAGCGGGAGATCGGTCGAGCAGTACTTC. Amino acids: CASSPLSGRSVEQYF.

The J gene is TRBJ2-2, the V gene TRBV10-3, with 9 bases that match TRBD1. Germline trimming cut 8 bases from V and 2 bases from J; bases unmatched to any gene: 12. Looked up from germline, CDR1 is ENHRY and CDR2 is SYGVKD. The length of the CDR3 is 17 residues. DNA for the CDR3: TGTGCCATCGCGGGCTTAGGGACAGGGAGTAACACCGGGGAGCTGTTTTTT. This gives the protein CAIAGLGTGSNTGELFF.

The chain recombines TRBV4-2 with TRBJ1-1; 7 nucleotides line up with TRBD1. In germline, CDR1 is LGHNA, CDR2 YNFKEQ. CDR3 length: 14 amino acids. V dropped 1 base and J dropped 5; count of bases not matched to a gene: 4. CDR3 loop: CASSQGQGETEAFF. CDR3 DNA sequence: TGTGCCAGCAGCCAAGGACAGGGAGAGACTGAAGCTTTCTTT.

The V and J genes are TRBV10-1 and TRBJ2-1, with TRBD2 as a possible D gene (6 bases). Per the germline V gene, CDR1 is WNHNN and CDR2 is SYGVQD (reference sequence). V gave up 2 bases and J gave up 2 bases, with 10 bases separating them. This CDR3 has 15 amino acids. In DNA, the CDR3 is TGCGCCAGCAGTGAGCGGAGGGCGGCCTACAATGAGCAGTTCTTC. As protein: CASSERRAAYNEQFF.

The CDR3 reads CAWKYREYGYTF. The CDR3 DNA reads TGTGCCTGGAAGTATAGAGAATATGGCTACACCTTC. V gene TRBV30 combines with J gene TRBJ1-2; no definite D call. Germline assignment: CDR1 GTSNPN and CDR2 SVGIG (reference sequence). V lost 4 bases to trimming and J lost 5 bases, with 11 bases between them. CDR3 size: 12 residues.

This clone was counted a few times. The chain recombines TRBV11-2 with TRBJ1-1; 11 bases match TRBD1. This CDR3 region has 15 residues. The V gene's germline CDR1 is SGHAT and CDR2 FQNNGV. The V gene end was trimmed by 5 bases and the J gene end by 5 bases; junction bases not matched to a gene: 7. CDR3 DNA: TGTGCCAGCAGCGCTGAAGGGACAGGGGGAACTGAAGCTTTCTTT. Translated: CASSAEGTGGTEAFF.

The chain couples TRBV4-2 to TRBJ2-5; 10 nucleotides line up with TRBD2. CDR3 length equals 16 residues. Trimming cost V 1 base and J 5 bases; bases outside gene matches: 7. Looked up from germline, CDR1 is LGHNA and CDR2 is YNFKEQ. The CDR3: CASSQAGLAGGETQYF. DNA for the CDR3: TGTGCCAGCAGCCAAGCCGGGTTAGCGGGAGGTGAGACCCAGTACTTC.

In DNA form, the CDR3 reads TGCGCCAGCAGCTTCAACCGGGACTACGAGCAGTACTTC. Translated, it gives CASSFNRDYEQYF. V is TRBV5-1 and J is TRBJ2-7; D is possibly TRBD2 (5 bases). V gave up 2 bases and J gave up 3 bases, with 9 bases separating them. Germline V gene lookup returns CDR1 SGHRS and CDR2 YFSETQ. There are 13 residues in the CDR3.